Listed below are T cell receptor beta chains from one sample, sequenced in a study of blood T cell repertoires in COVID-19. The assay was immunoSEQ multiplex PCR, and TCRdb's table has in-frame clones only and misses some. The sample includes about 230,000 clones, approximately 87% of them seen just once. Sequenced material: peripheral blood. These receptor sequences come from a woman in her 70s with active or convalescent COVID-19. Each CDR3 is given with its conserved first and last residue.

CDR3aa,v_gene
CASRQAGPGEAFF,TRBV6-6
CASSRTSGGSSDTQYF,TRBV18
CASSQDLAGGSEKLFF,TRBV4-2
CASSSAGRSIGELFF,TRBV5-4
CASSLSQGGYTF,TRBV12-3/TRBV12-4
CASSIRGGFSYEQYF,TRBV19
CAISERQGANEQYF,TRBV10-3
CASSIVGGRQPQHF,TRBV19
CASRTAGGLKETQYF,TRBV6-6
CASSSDGTSGYNEQFF,TRBV5-5
CASSIGGAGTGELFF,TRBV5-4
CASSLELGFAYEQYF,TRBV7-6
CASSRTGGVNEQFF,TRBV5-1
CASSRLLSGNTIYF,TRBV5-1
CASSPQGSSYNSPLHF,TRBV7-3
CASRGNVANTGELFF,TRBV19